The 3 T cell receptor beta chains listed next were all sequenced from one sample in a study of blood T cells in healthy people across ages. The use of a sample-barcoded 5' primer and a J-beta primer mix characterized a second PCR of roughly 7 to 11 cycles. From the 5' RACE reads, TCRdb called clonotypes with MiXCR, one entry per CDR3 protein. The data contain roughly 1,300,000 distinct CDR3 sequences, 59% of them singletons. Sequences were obtained from blood. The receptor source for this set is a man between 18 and 35 years old in good health.

This clonotype turned up a few times. The J gene is TRBJ2-7, the V gene TRBV20-1, with D possibly being TRBD2 (6 bases). This CDR3 spans 12 amino acids. The germline gives CDR1 DFQATT, CDR2 SNEGSKA (reference sequence). The ends were cut back, 5 bases at V and 4 bases at J, with 12 bases in the middle. The CDR3 nucleotides are TGCAGTGCTCGGGACTTTCTTTACGAGCAGTACTTC. It codes for CSARDFLYEQYF.

The chain recombines TRBV5-1 with TRBJ2-6; 14 bases align to TRBD2. Germline V CDR1 and CDR2: SGHRS, YFSETQ. V gave up 4 bases and J gave up 0 bases; unmatched junction bases: 6. CDR3 length equals 19 residues. The CDR3 sequence: CASSAGTSGRNSGANVLTF. The CDR3 nucleotides read TGCGCCAGCAGCGCGGGGACTAGCGGGAGAAACTCTGGGGCCAACGTCCTGACTTTC.

This clonotype was found a few times. The rearrangement joins TRBV24-1 to TRBJ2-6; D unresolved. Germline loops: CDR1 KGHDR, CDR2 SFDVKD. This CDR3 comprises 15 residues. The germline V and J ends were trimmed by 3 bases and 0 bases, with 5 bases remaining between them. The CDR3 DNA is TGTGCCACCAGTGATCGTCACTCTGGGGCCAACGTCCTGACTTTC. It is translated as CATSDRHSGANVLTF.